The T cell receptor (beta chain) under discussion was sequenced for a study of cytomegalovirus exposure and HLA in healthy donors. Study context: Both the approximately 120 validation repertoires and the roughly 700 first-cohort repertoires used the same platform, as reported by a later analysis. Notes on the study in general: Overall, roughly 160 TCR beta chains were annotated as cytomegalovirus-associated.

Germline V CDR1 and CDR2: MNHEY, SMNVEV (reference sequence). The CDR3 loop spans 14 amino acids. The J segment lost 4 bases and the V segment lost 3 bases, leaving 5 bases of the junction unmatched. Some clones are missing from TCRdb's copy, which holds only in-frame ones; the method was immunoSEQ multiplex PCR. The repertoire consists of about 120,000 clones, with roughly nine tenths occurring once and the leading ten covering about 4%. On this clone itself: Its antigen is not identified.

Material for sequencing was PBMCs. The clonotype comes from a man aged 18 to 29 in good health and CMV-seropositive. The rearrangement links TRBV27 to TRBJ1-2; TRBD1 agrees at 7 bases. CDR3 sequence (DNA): TGTGCCAGCAGTTTCTCCGAGGGGGCCTATGGCTACACCTTC. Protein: CASSFSEGAYGYTF.